Sequencing of this T cell receptor (beta chain) was carried out in a study of blood T cell repertoires in COVID-19. Across the study: Material from acute and convalescent COVID-19 was sourced from the United States, Italy and Spain. PBMCs, B-cell-depleted T cells, or T cells were the source of the cDNA or gDNA that made up the material.

As handled by the study authors: Counts of nucleated cells, estimated from reference gene primer amplification, were obtained. Data came from immunoSEQ multiplex PCR; TCRdb stores just in-frame clones and leaves some out. The V and J calls and clone size were taken over from that table, and D and trimming were inferred from the DNA. The sample consists of some 140,000 clones, around 76% of them appearing once. This clone was detected a few times. The specimen was peripheral blood. The TCR was taken from an older man with acute or convalescent COVID-19.

The CDR3 DNA sequence: TGTGCCAGCAGCCTTAACAGTTTCCCAGATACGCAGTATTTT. As protein: CASSLNSFPDTQYF. The J gene is TRBJ2-3, the V gene TRBV28, with unresolved D. V lost 6 bases, J lost 4 bases, and 14 bases lay in between. This CDR3 comprises 14 residues. Germline lookup yields CDR1 MDHEN and CDR2 SYDVKM. Supplemented by reference TRBV28 and TRBJ2-3, the full variable domain reads DVKVTQSSRYLVKRTGEKVFLECVQDMDHENMFWYRQDPGLGLRLIYFSYDVKMKEKGDIPEGYSVSREKKERFSLILESASTNQTSMYLCASSLNSFPDTQYFGPGTRLTVL.